Below, one T cell receptor (beta chain) is given with its context. Its antigen is unidentified. In TCRdb, the RACE reads were re-called with MiXCR into one record per CDR3 protein. The sample yields 190,000 or so distinct CDR3 sequences, under 30% seen once. The entry originates in a study of human T cells and chemical hapten exposure. The wider study: The patients were mostly female; they had alopecia areata, totalis or universalis.

As to time point: patch test 3, about 24 weeks after DPC sensitization. Stated treatment: therapeutic diphenylcyclopropenone sensitization with weekly scalp DPC. Patch tests were applied only after blood draws. Findings and limits, study-wide: Expanded TCR sets contained significantly more large CDR3 similarity clusters than controls.

The sequencing used whole blood, collected in connection with sensitization to the hapten diphenylcyclopropenone (DPC). This sequence was found in a woman between 40 and 50 years old with alopecia areata. Some clones in this sample may be carry-over from other donors' samples.

CDR3 coding DNA: TGTGCCAGCACGTCGGCTGGGGAAGGTGAAAAACTGTTTTTT. Protein product: CASTSAGEGEKLFF. V usage is TRBV28 and J usage is TRBJ1-4; no firm D call. The CDR3 sequence is 14 residues long. Germline V gene data show CDR1 as MDHEN and CDR2 as SYDVKM. V lost 7 bases and J 7 bases, leaving 16 bases between the germline ends.